This T cell receptor (beta chain) was captured by sequencing in a study of OX40 agonist ivuxolimab in advanced cancers. Study context: At doses from 0.01 to 10 mg/kg, patients were given intravenous ivuxolimab every 2 weeks. Dose-escalation subjects each had hepatocellular carcinoma, melanoma, renal cell or head and neck cancer. Partial response was recorded in three patients: one hepatocellular carcinoma and two cutaneous melanoma cases.

The CDR3 loop spans 14 amino acids. V gave up 0 bases and J gave up 0 bases, with 6 bases separating them. Germline CDR1 and CDR2: SGHKS and YYEKEE (reference sequence). The table came from immunoSEQ multiplex PCR; TCRdb's copy has only in-frame clones and leaves some out. Here the sample spans around 66,000 clones, 75% to 90% being singletons. This specimen was CD4+ or CD8+ T cells sorted from blood, taken in a trial of the OX40 agonist ivuxolimab. The clonotype was recovered from an adult with an advanced solid tumor such as melanoma, head and neck, liver or kidney cancer. The chain links TRBV5-5 to TRBJ2-5; D perhaps matches TRBD2 (6 bases). The CDR3 reads CASSLVADQETQYF. The CDR3 bases are TGTGCCAGCAGCTTGGTAGCGGACCAAGAGACCCAGTACTTC.